What follows are 30 T cell receptor beta chains derived from one specimen sequenced in a study of blood T cell repertoires in COVID-19. Clones were read by immunoSEQ multiplex PCR, and TCRdb kept only the in-frame ones, dropping some. The table shows about 130,000 clones, with 81% occurring only once. The material sequenced was peripheral blood. Receptors were obtained from a woman between 50 and 59 years old with acute or convalescent COVID-19.

This clone was observed once. The V and J genes are TRBV19 and TRBJ1-1; the D gene is possibly TRBD1 (5 bases). With 7 bases removed from V and 5 bases from J, the gap between germline ends came to 14 bases. Germline assignment: CDR1 LNHDA and CDR2 SQIVND (reference sequence). CDR3 length equals 13 residues. The CDR3 region has the DNA TGTGCCAGTACTGCAGGGTGGTGGACTGAAGCTTTCTTT. Translation gives CASTAGWWTEAFF.

This clone was seen more than once but under ten times. The CDR3 spells CASLDPGQGRHEQYF. DNA of the CDR3: TGTGCCAGCCTTGACCCGGGACAGGGTCGGCACGAGCAGTACTTC. The rearrangement links TRBV28 to TRBJ2-7; TRBD1 agrees at 9 bases. The CDR3 is 15 amino acids. The V and J ends lost 8 bases and 5 bases, in that order; junction bases with no gene match: 13. CDR1 and CDR2 (germline): MDHEN, SYDVKM.

The J gene is TRBJ2-3, the V gene TRBV6-6; TRBD2 matches at 7 bases. The CDR3 consists of 15 residues. Germline V gene lookup returns CDR1 MNHNY and CDR2 SVGAGI (reference sequence). Trimming removed 4 bases from V and 1 base from J; junction bases left unmatched: 5. The CDR3 spells CASSSGREGTDTQYF. The CDR3 bases are TGTGCCAGCAGTTCGGGGAGGGAGGGCACAGATACGCAGTATTTT.

V gene TRBV4-2 combines with J gene TRBJ2-1, with 9 bases aligning to TRBD2. In germline, CDR1 is LGHNA, CDR2 YNFKEQ. The CDR3 sequence is 15 residues long. The V gene end was trimmed by 0 bases and the J gene end by 12 bases; junction bases not matched to a gene: 9. Here the CDR3 reads CASSQEASGALSQFF. The DNA of the CDR3 is TGTGCCAGCAGCCAAGAAGCTAGCGGGGCCCTCTCGCAGTTCTTC.

The chain joins TRBV19 to TRBJ1-6; 9 bases fit TRBD1. V lost 5 bases to trimming and J lost 10 bases; unmatched junction nucleotides: 12. Per the germline V gene, CDR1 is LNHDA and CDR2 is SQIVND (reference sequence). CDR3 length: 16 residues. The CDR3 here is CASSFNRGRIYSPLHF. The CDR3 DNA reads as TGTGCCAGTAGTTTCAACAGGGGGCGAATCTACTCACCCCTCCACTTT.

The chain recombines TRBV5-1 with TRBJ2-3, with 8 bases fitting TRBD1. With 8 bases clipped from V and 5 bases from J, the junction kept 10 bases outside the gene matches. Germline V gene data show CDR1 as SGHRS and CDR2 as YFSETQ. The CDR3 is 14 residues long. The chain's CDR3 is CASFPGGALDTQYF. The DNA for the CDR3 is TGCGCCAGTTTCCCAGGGGGCGCATTAGATACGCAGTATTTT.

The chain's CDR3 is CASSQDEREGPETQYF. CDR3 nucleotide sequence: TGTGCCAGCAGCCAAGATGAGCGGGAGGGCCCAGAGACCCAGTACTTC. The chain joins TRBV3-1 (or the pseudogene TRBV3-2) to TRBJ2-5; 10 bases fit TRBD2. V gave up 0 bases and J gave up 4 bases; unmatched junction bases: 5. The CDR3 covers 16 residues. Per the germline V gene, CDR1 is LGHDT and CDR2 is YNNKEL (reference sequence).

The V and J genes are TRBV19 and TRBJ1-5, with a possible D match to TRBD1 (6 bases). The germline gives CDR1 LNHDA, CDR2 SQIVND (reference sequence). The CDR3 spans 11 residues. CDR3 in DNA: TGTTACAGGGTGGGCAATCAGCCCCAGCATTTT. Translated: CYRVGNQPQHF. Full variable domain (remainder filled in from reference TRBV19 and TRBJ1-5): DGGITQSPKYLFRKEGQNVTLSCEQNLNHDAMYWYRQDPGQGLRLIYYSQIVNDFQKGDIAEGYSVSREKKESFPLTVTSAQKNPTAFYLCYRVGNQPQHFGDGTRLSIL.

The gene calls are TRBV28 and TRBJ2-7; tentative D call: TRBD2 (5 bases). This CDR3 comprises 14 residues. Germline-derived CDR1 and CDR2 are MDHEN and SYDVKM. V lost 6 bases to trimming and J lost 4 bases, with 16 bases between them. Here the CDR3 DNA reads TGTGCCAGCAGGATTAGCGATCCCCCGTACGAGCAGTACTTC. It yields the protein CASRISDPPYEQYF.

The CDR3 protein is CSASAGIAGGNQETQYF. DNA of the CDR3: TGCAGTGCTAGTGCTGGGATAGCGGGGGGGAACCAAGAGACCCAGTACTTC. J is TRBJ2-5 and V is TRBV20-1; 11 nucleotides agree with TRBD2. V lost 3 bases, J lost 0 bases, and 9 bases stayed unmatched. This CDR3 region has 17 residues. The germline CDR1 and CDR2 sequences are DFQATT and SNEGSKA (reference sequence).

V gene TRBV27 combines with J gene TRBJ1-4; 8 positions agree with TRBD1. V shed 4 bases, J shed 2 bases, and the junction held 9 bases outside the gene matches. CDR3 length: 17 residues. The germline V gene has CDR1 MNHEY and CDR2 SMNVEV (reference sequence). CDR3 sequence (DNA): TGTGCCAGCAGTTCCTACGGAACAGGGGGGACTAATGAAAAACTGTTTTTT. It specifies CASSSYGTGGTNEKLFF.

In its sample, this clone was seen once. This chain links TRBV9 with TRBJ2-1, with D possibly TRBD1 on 6 matching bases. Looked up from germline, CDR1 is SGDLS and CDR2 is YYNGEE. The V end lost 0 bases, the J end lost 2 bases, and 15 bases lay between the germline ends. CDR3 size: 17 residues. Here the CDR3 DNA reads TGTGCCAGCAGCGTAGTAGGGTTCAGGGGTACCTACAATGAGCAGTTCTTC. The encoded protein is CASSVVGFRGTYNEQFF.

This rearrangement joins TRBV6-6 to TRBJ2-3; D uncertain. Trimming cost V 6 bases and J 0 bases, with 7 bases left between them. The CDR3 has 13 residues. Germline CDR1 is MNHNY and CDR2 is SVGAGI (reference sequence). The CDR3 region is CASRDTSTDTQYF. CDR3 DNA sequence: TGTGCCAGCAGAGATACTAGCACAGATACGCAGTATTTT.

The rearrangement links TRBV5-4 to TRBJ2-5; D might be TRBD1 (5 bases). Germline V gene lookup returns CDR1 SGHNT and CDR2 YYREEE (reference sequence). V lost 0 bases to trimming and J lost 2 bases, with 11 bases between them. This CDR3 contains 15 residues. CDR3 nucleotides: TGTGCCAGCAGCTTGGCGCAGGGATTTCAAGAGACCCAGTACTTC. Translated, it gives CASSLAQGFQETQYF. The full variable domain, rest sourced from reference TRBV5-4 and TRBJ2-5, is ETGVTQSPTHLIKTRGQQVTLRCSSQSGHNTVSWYQQALGQGPQFIFQYYREEENGRGNFPPRFSGLQFPNYSSELNVNALELDDSALYLCASSLAQGFQETQYFGPGTRLLVL.

The CDR3 nucleotides are TGTGCCAGTAGTCCCGGGACAAGCAGGACTGAAGCTTTCTTT. Residues: CASSPGTSRTEAFF. The chain combines TRBV19 with TRBJ1-1, with D possibly TRBD1 on 6 matching bases. Trimming cost V 5 bases and J 5 bases, with 15 bases left between them. CDR3 length equals 14 residues. Germline V gene sequence: CDR1 LNHDA, CDR2 SQIVND (reference sequence). Using reference TRBV19 and TRBJ1-1 for the parts outside the CDR3, the full variable domain is DGGITQSPKYLFRKEGQNVTLSCEQNLNHDAMYWYRQDPGQGLRLIYYSQIVNDFQKGDIAEGYSVSREKKESFPLTVTSAQKNPTAFYLCASSPGTSRTEAFFGQGTRLTVV.

V gene TRBV28 combines with J gene TRBJ1-5, with TRBD1 identical over 10 bases. J lost 4 bases, V lost 8 bases, and 8 bases had no gene match. This CDR3 region has 15 residues. Germline assignment: CDR1 MDHEN and CDR2 SYDVKM. CDR3 DNA sequence: TGTGCCAGCGGACTCGGGACAGGGGTTAATCAGCCCCAGCATTTT. Encoded protein: CASGLGTGVNQPQHF.

The chain uses TRBV12-2 and TRBJ2-1; whether TRBD1, the table's D call, matches the DNA was not checked. TRBV12-2 is assigned pseudogene status. The CDR3 length is 16 residues. The CDR3 reads CASRFSRTGVINEQFF. The CDR3 nucleotides are TGTGCAAGTCGCTTTTCACGGACAGGGGTCATCAATGAGCAGTTCTTC.

There are a few counts of this clone. The chain couples TRBV4-2 to TRBJ2-7; no firm D call. Germline V gene lookup returns CDR1 LGHNA and CDR2 YNFKEQ. The germline V and J ends were trimmed by 0 bases and 4 bases, with 4 bases remaining between them. This CDR3 has 12 amino acids. CDR3 nucleotide sequence: TGTGCCAGCAGCCAAGATGAGTACGAGCAGTACTTC. This translates into CASSQDEYEQYF.

This chain connects TRBV21-1 to TRBJ2-7; the D segment call TRBD1 is taken from the table without a DNA check. TRBV21-1 is a pseudogene. The CDR3 sequence is 13 residues long. In DNA form, the CDR3 reads TGTGCCAAACGAAGAGGTCCCCAGGGCGAGCAGTACTTC. Translated, it gives CAKRRGPQGEQYF.

V and J are TRBV10-3 and TRBJ2-6; the D is unclear. This CDR3 contains 13 residues. Germline V gene sequence: CDR1 ENHRY, CDR2 SYGVKD. V lost 6 bases to trimming and J lost 0 bases, with 3 bases between them. For the CDR3, the DNA is TGTGCCATCAGCAACTCTGGGGCCAACGTCCTGACTTTC. It encodes CAISNSGANVLTF.

This chain links TRBV2 with TRBJ1-3, with D perhaps matching TRBD1 (5 bases). From germline, CDR1 is SNHLY and CDR2 FYNNEI. The CDR3 covers 12 residues. With 1 base removed from V and 16 bases from J, the gap between germline ends came to 14 bases. DNA for the CDR3: TGTGCCAGCAGTGAAGAAGGGGCGTCACCTTATTTT. As protein: CASSEEGASPYF. Variable domain in full (rest from reference TRBV2 and TRBJ1-3): EPEVTQTPSHQVTQMGQEVILRCVPISNHLYFYWYRQILGQKVEFLVSFYNNEISEKSEIFDDQFSVERPDGSNFTLKIRSTKLEDSAMYFCASSEEGASPYFGEGSWLTVV.

The chain recombines TRBV18 with TRBJ2-7, with a possible D match to TRBD1 (6 bases). Trimming removed 6 bases at V and 0 bases at J, with 12 bases between. The CDR3 sequence is 14 residues long. Germline V gives CDR1 KGHSH, CDR2 LQKENI. The CDR3 loop reads CASSKTGLSYEQYF. The DNA for the CDR3 is TGTGCCAGCTCTAAGACAGGCCTCTCCTACGAGCAGTACTTC.

This chain connects TRBV5-1 to TRBJ2-1, with 13 positions matching TRBD2. V dropped 4 bases and J dropped 6; count of bases not matched to a gene: 4. The CDR3 loop spans 15 amino acids. Germline V lookup: CDR1 SGHRS, CDR2 YFSETQ. CDR3 nucleotides: TGCGCCAGCAGCAGGACTAGCGGGAGCCTCAATGAGCAGTTCTTC. Amino acid sequence: CASSRTSGSLNEQFF.

The chain is built from TRBV5-1 and TRBJ2-3, with TRBD2 identical over 11 bases. V trimming: 2 bases; J trimming: 0 bases; junction bases outside the gene matches: 2. Germline lookup yields CDR1 SGHRS and CDR2 YFSETQ. The CDR3 sequence is 16 residues long. This CDR3 reads CASSFRLAGSTDTQYF. The CDR3 bases are TGCGCCAGCAGCTTCCGACTAGCGGGGAGCACAGATACGCAGTATTTT.

This sequence joins TRBV11-2 and TRBJ2-5; a weak D match, TRBD1 (6 bases). The V end lost 2 bases, the J end lost 3 bases, and 22 bases lay between the germline ends. CDR3 size: 18 residues. Germline CDR1 reads SGHAT; CDR2 reads FQNNGV. Here the CDR3 reads CASSLHDPGVGRKETQYF. Here the CDR3 DNA reads TGTGCCAGCAGCTTACACGATCCAGGGGTGGGCCGGAAAGAGACCCAGTACTTC. The full variable domain, in which reference TRBV11-2 and TRBJ2-5 provide the parts outside the CDR3, is EAGVAQSPRYKIIEKRQSVAFWCNPISGHATLYWYQQILGQGPKLLIQFQNNGVVDDSQLPKDRFSAERLKGVDSTLKIQPAKLEDSAVYLCASSLHDPGVGRKETQYFGPGTRLLVL.

This clone was seen more than once but under ten times. The rearrangement links TRBV6-2 or TRBV6-3 to TRBJ2-7; possibly TRBD1 for D (6 bases). Trimming took 1 base from V and 5 from J, leaving 12 bases between them. The CDR3 has 14 residues. Germline CDR1 and CDR2: MNHEY and SVGEGT. CDR3 in amino acids: CASSYLGAQNEQYF. Written as DNA, the CDR3 is TGTGCCAGCAGTTACTTGGGGGCGCAGAACGAGCAGTACTTC.

This clone was seen a few times. The chain has TRBV7-9 and TRBJ2-6, with 7 bases identical to TRBD1. J was trimmed by 2 bases and V by 6 bases; bases with no gene match: 4. The V gene's germline CDR1 is SEHNR and CDR2 FQNEAQ (reference sequence). CDR3 length: 15 amino acids. CDR3 loop: CASSTTGAGANVLTF. The CDR3 coding sequence is TGTGCCAGCAGTACAACAGGGGCTGGGGCCAACGTCCTGACTTTC.

Only one count was recorded for this clone. The gene calls are TRBV5-1 and TRBJ1-5, with 9 bases lining up with TRBD1. Germline assignment: CDR1 SGHRS and CDR2 YFSETQ. J gave up 4 bases and V 4 bases, and 3 bases lay outside the gene matches. The CDR3 consists of 14 residues. This CDR3 is CASSEGTGNQPQHF. CDR3 DNA sequence: TGCGCCAGCAGCGAAGGGACAGGGAATCAGCCCCAGCATTTT.

The gene calls are TRBV27 and TRBJ2-4, with D possibly matching TRBD2 (6 bases). Germline V gene data show CDR1 as MNHEY and CDR2 as SMNVEV (reference sequence). V was clipped by 2 bases and J by 1 base, with 18 bases between them. CDR3 size: 18 residues. The CDR3 sequence is CASSLGPPRERAKNIQYF. CDR3 bases: TGTGCCAGCAGTTTAGGCCCTCCCCGGGAGAGGGCCAAAAACATTCAGTACTTC.

V is TRBV30 and J is TRBJ2-3, with 13 positions matching TRBD2. Trimming cost V 6 bases and J 5 bases; bases outside gene matches: 5. Per the germline V gene, CDR1 is GTSNPN and CDR2 is SVGIG (reference sequence). The CDR3 sequence is 14 residues long. The CDR3 is CACGLAGVVDTQYF. CDR3 in DNA: TGTGCCTGTGGACTAGCGGGAGTGGTAGATACGCAGTATTTT.